The 29 T cell receptor beta chains given below trace back to one sample, sequenced in a study of graft-versus-host responses after intestinal transplantation. Their recognized antigens are unknown. The assay was immunoSEQ multiplex PCR, and TCRdb's table has in-frame clones only and misses some. There are roughly 38,000 clones in the sample; over 90% occur only once, and approximately 20% lies in the top ten. The source material was unstimulated CD8+ T cells sorted from spleen or lymph node cells, sampled before transplant. The source of these receptors is a human donor who was the organ donor for an intestinal transplant.

The rearrangement joins TRBV4-3 to TRBJ2-1; D might be TRBD1 or TRBD2, each matching 5 bases. The V end was cut by 0 bases, the J end by 8 bases, with 11 bases between. The CDR3 extends over 14 amino acids. Germline V gene data show CDR1 as LGHNA and CDR2 as YSLEER. The CDR3 region is CASSQDRGRDEQFF. For the CDR3, the DNA is TGCGCCAGCAGCCAAGATCGGGGCCGGGATGAGCAGTTCTTC.

The V gene is TRBV9, the J gene TRBJ2-3, with D possibly matching TRBD1 (5 bases). V was shortened by 4 bases and J by 1 base, with 13 bases between the two germline ends. Germline CDR1 reads SGDLS; CDR2 reads YYNGEE. The CDR3 loop spans 15 amino acids. The CDR3 sequence: CASSRGTSGTDTQYF. The CDR3 DNA is TGTGCCAGCAGCAGGGGAACCTCGGGCACAGATACGCAGTATTTT.

V usage is TRBV4-3 and J usage is TRBJ2-7; 7 bases are a match to TRBD1. This CDR3 region has 16 residues. V shed 2 bases, J shed 0 bases, and the junction held 7 bases outside the gene matches. Per germline, CDR1 LGHNA and CDR2 YSLEER. The CDR3 nucleotides are TGCGCCAGCAGCCAAAAGCCGGACAGGAGCTCCTACGAGCAGTACTTC. Protein sequence: CASSQKPDRSSYEQYF.

The chain links TRBV4-1 to TRBJ2-7; 9 positions match TRBD2. Unmatched junction bases numbered 9, after V lost 4 bases and J lost 2 bases. This CDR3 spans 16 amino acids. Germline loops: CDR1 MGHRA, CDR2 YSYEKL. This chain's CDR3 is CASSPYPSGRTYEQYF. In DNA form, the CDR3 reads TGCGCCAGCAGCCCATACCCGAGCGGGAGGACCTACGAGCAGTACTTC.

As regards this clone: Other DNA sequences of this sample code for an identical CDR3. The rearrangement uses TRBV7-9 and TRBJ1-2, with D maybe TRBD1 (6 bases). This CDR3 has 13 amino acids. Trimming took off 5 bases at V and 2 bases at J, with 9 bases between the two ends. The germline V gene has CDR1 SEHNR and CDR2 FQNEAQ (reference sequence). The CDR3 region is CASSQGLNYGYTF. Here the CDR3 DNA reads TGTGCCAGCAGCCAGGGGCTGAACTATGGCTACACCTTC.

The V call is TRBV5-5, the J call TRBJ1-5; TRBD1 matches 7 bases. The V gene's germline CDR1 is SGHKS and CDR2 YYEKEE (reference sequence). V lost 4 bases and J lost 6; bases outside the gene matches: 10. This CDR3 region has 15 residues. The CDR3 region is CASSTYDRASQPQHF. CDR3 DNA sequence: TGTGCCAGCAGCACGTATGACAGGGCAAGTCAGCCCCAGCATTTT.

The sample holds one count of this clone. The chain is built from TRBV5-3 and TRBJ1-5; tentatively, D is TRBD1 (5 bases). TRBV5-3 is given ORF status, its function remaining uncertain. CDR3 size: 14 residues. Trimming removed 4 bases from V and 3 bases from J, with 11 bases in between. CDR3 region: CARSARGNNQPQHF. The CDR3 region has the DNA TGTGCCAGAAGCGCACGGGGGAACAATCAGCCCCAGCATTTT.

The rearrangement links TRBV6-6 to TRBJ2-2; D might be TRBD1 or TRBD2, each matching 5 bases. V gave up 5 bases and J gave up 4 bases, with 14 bases separating them. Germline-derived CDR1 and CDR2 are MNHNY and SVGAGI (reference sequence). The CDR3 spans 15 residues. The CDR3 nucleotides are TGTGCCAGCAGTCCCCCGGGGCGCGGCACCGGGGAGCTGTTTTTT. This gives the protein CASSPPGRGTGELFF.

The genes are TRBV5-6 and TRBJ1-1; TRBD1 agrees at 7 bases. CDR1 and CDR2 (germline): SGHDT, YYEEEE. With V trimmed by 3 bases and J by 7 bases, 6 bases remained unmatched. CDR3 size: 13 residues. CDR3 in amino acids: CASSSTGQVEAFF. DNA of the CDR3: TGTGCCAGCAGCTCCACCGGACAGGTTGAAGCTTTCTTT.

The J gene is TRBJ2-5, the V gene TRBV27, with D unresolved. The better agreement between TRBJ2-7 and the DNA end casts doubt on the J call. This CDR3 is built from 13 residues. The germline V gene has CDR1 MNHEY and CDR2 SMNVEV (reference sequence). The CDR3 nucleotides read TGTGCCAGCAGTTTAGCAGAATCCTACGAGCAGTACTTC. Encoded protein: CASSLAESYEQYF.

The chain couples TRBV30 to TRBJ1-1; the D is unclear. The V end lost 1 base, the J end lost 7 bases, and 13 bases lay between the germline ends. The CDR3 totals 13 residues. Germline V gene sequence: CDR1 GTSNPN, CDR2 SVGIG (reference sequence). The CDR3 DNA sequence: TGTGCCTGGAGTGGCCTCGAGGAGGGTGAAGCTTTCTTT. Amino acid sequence: CAWSGLEEGEAFF.

The chain joins TRBV2 to TRBJ2-7; 7 bases are shared with TRBD2. This CDR3 has 14 amino acids. J lost 5 bases, V lost 2 bases, and 6 bases had no gene match. CDR1 is SNHLY, CDR2 FYNNEI, per germline. CDR3 in DNA: TGTGCCAGCAGTGAATGGGCGGGAGTAGACGAGCAGTACTTC. Protein: CASSEWAGVDEQYF.

J is TRBJ2-1 and V is TRBV19, with 7 bases fitting TRBD2. Per germline, CDR1 LNHDA and CDR2 SQIVND (reference sequence). The J segment lost 0 bases and the V segment lost 6 bases, leaving 8 bases of the junction unmatched. CDR3 length: 16 amino acids. This chain's CDR3 is CASRRTGGSSYNEQFF. Written as DNA, the CDR3 is TGTGCCAGTAGACGGACGGGCGGGAGCTCCTACAATGAGCAGTTCTTC.

The chain couples TRBV6-1 to TRBJ2-4; no clear D. There are 15 residues in the CDR3. Trimming left V 2 bases short and J 0 bases short, with 8 bases between. The germline V gene encodes CDR1 MNHNS and CDR2 SASEGT. The DNA of the CDR3 is TGTGCCAGCAGTGAACTGACCCTAGCCAAAAACATTCAGTACTTC. Encoded protein: CASSELTLAKNIQYF.

This clone was recorded a few times. This chain joins TRBV6-5 and TRBJ2-1; 12 bases are a match to TRBD1. Germline CDR1 and CDR2: MNHEY and SVGAGI. The length of the CDR3 is 14 residues. Trimming took 6 bases from V and 9 from J; bases not matched to a gene: 6. The CDR3 DNA reads as TGTGCCAGCAGAGCGGGACAGGGGGCGGGTGAGCAGTTCTTC. It specifies CASRAGQGAGEQFF.

The chain recombines TRBV27 with TRBJ2-5; 8 bases line up with TRBD1. V lost 5 bases, J lost 5 bases, and 7 bases stayed unmatched. This CDR3 contains 14 residues. Germline CDR1 MNHEY, CDR2 SMNVEV (reference sequence). The CDR3 region has the DNA TGTGCCAGCAGTCCCGACAGGGGTGTGGAGACCCAGTACTTC. Protein sequence: CASSPDRGVETQYF.

The chain employs TRBV6-6 and TRBJ2-3; no clear D gene. The CDR3 has 11 amino acids. Germline CDR1 MNHNY, CDR2 SVGAGI (reference sequence). Trimming cost V 4 bases and J 6 bases, with 5 bases left between them. In DNA, the CDR3 is TGTGCCAGCAGTTTTGGGGATACGCAGTATTTT. Translating gives CASSFGDTQYF.

J is TRBJ2-7 and V is TRBV10-3; D is undetermined. V lost 8 bases to trimming and J lost 5 bases, with 16 bases between them. The CDR3 contains 13 residues. CDR1 is ENHRY and CDR2 is SYGVKD in the germline V gene. The CDR3 is CAIGKGGKDEQYF. For the CDR3, the DNA is TGTGCCATCGGGAAGGGTGGGAAGGACGAGCAGTACTTC.

In this sample, this clone turned up a few times. The rearrangement uses TRBV28 and TRBJ2-7; 9 bases agree with TRBD1. Germline CDR1 MDHEN, CDR2 SYDVKM. The CDR3 is 15 residues long. V dropped 3 bases and J dropped 3; count of bases not matched to a gene: 6. CDR3 loop: CASSFPETGGYEQYF. CDR3 sequence (DNA): TGTGCCAGCAGTTTCCCCGAGACAGGGGGCTACGAGCAGTACTTC. The entire variable domain, with the rest obtained from reference TRBV28 and TRBJ2-7, is as follows: DVKVTQSSRYLVKRTGEKVFLECVQDMDHENMFWYRQDPGLGLRLIYFSYDVKMKEKGDIPEGYSVSREKKERFSLILESASTNQTSMYLCASSFPETGGYEQYFGPGTRLTVT.

V is TRBV6-5 and J is TRBJ2-7; tentatively, D is TRBD1 (5 bases). V lost 2 bases to trimming and J lost 3 bases, with 11 bases between them. Germline V CDR1 and CDR2: MNHEY, SVGAGI. The CDR3 runs 14 residues. CDR3 sequence (DNA): TGTGCCAGCAGTTACGGAGACAGTCGCTACGAGCAGTACTTC. The encoded protein is CASSYGDSRYEQYF.

This clone came up a few times. The V call is TRBV27, the J call TRBJ1-6, with TRBD1 identical over 7 bases. Germline CDR1 is MNHEY and CDR2 is SMNVEV (reference sequence). With 6 bases clipped from V and 7 bases from J, the junction kept 6 bases outside the gene matches. CDR3 length: 14 residues. Written as DNA, the CDR3 is TGTGCCAGCAGCCCCGGGACAGAAAATTCACCCCTCCACTTT. This gives the protein CASSPGTENSPLHF.

The chain carries TRBV15 and TRBJ2-1; D gene unclear. The CDR3 covers 13 residues. Germline V gene lookup returns CDR1 LNHNV and CDR2 YYDKDF (reference sequence). Trimming pared 1 base from V and 9 bases from J, leaving 10 bases between. DNA of the CDR3: TGTGCCACCAGCAGAGGCCCCCACGGTGAGCAGTTCTTC. Translated: CATSRGPHGEQFF.

The chain employs TRBV7-8 and TRBJ2-3, with 9 nucleotides matching TRBD2. After removal of 5 bases from V and 1 base from J, the junction contained 7 bases not matched to a gene. Germline assignment: CDR1 SGHVS and CDR2 FQNEAQ. The CDR3 sequence is 16 residues long. CDR3 loop: CASSGVAGAGTDTQYF. CDR3 sequence (DNA): TGTGCCAGCAGCGGTGTAGCGGGAGCCGGCACAGATACGCAGTATTTT.

The J gene is TRBJ2-6, the V gene TRBV28; the D is unclear. Looked up from germline, CDR1 is MDHEN and CDR2 is SYDVKM. Trimming shortened V by 7 bases and J by 2 bases, and 9 bases separated the two germline ends. The CDR3 contains 14 residues. This CDR3 is CASKSGAGANVLTF. CDR3 nucleotides: TGTGCCAGCAAGTCAGGCGCTGGGGCCAACGTCCTGACTTTC.

A single count supports this clone. This chain connects TRBV27 to TRBJ2-1, with D possibly being TRBD1 or TRBD2 (6 bases each). The germline V gene has CDR1 MNHEY and CDR2 SMNVEV (reference sequence). The V and J ends lost 1 base and 4 bases respectively, with 20 bases between them. The CDR3 runs 18 residues. The chain's CDR3 is CASSLYRGASALYNEQFF. CDR3 sequence (DNA): TGTGCCAGCAGTTTATATAGGGGGGCTAGCGCCCTATACAATGAGCAGTTCTTC.

The chain recombines TRBV7-9 with TRBJ2-2; no definite D call. In germline, CDR1 is SEHNR, CDR2 FQNEAQ (reference sequence). V gave up 7 bases and J gave up 1 base, with 13 bases separating them. This CDR3 comprises 15 residues. The CDR3 reads CASTGSPGNTGELFF. The CDR3 nucleotides are TGTGCCAGCACCGGGTCCCCAGGGAACACCGGGGAGCTGTTTTTT.

This rearrangement joins TRBV28 to TRBJ1-1, with D uncertain. The CDR3 runs 16 residues. Germline CDR1 is MDHEN and CDR2 is SYDVKM. V lost 6 bases to trimming and J lost 0 bases, with 17 bases between them. The chain's CDR3 is CASRIHPTQLNTEAFF. The DNA for the CDR3 is TGTGCCAGCAGGATCCACCCGACTCAACTGAACACTGAAGCTTTCTTT.

The chain employs TRBV4-3 and TRBJ2-5; possibly TRBD2 for D (5 bases). Trimming left V 5 bases short and J 1 base short, with 11 bases between. From germline, CDR1 is LGHNA and CDR2 YSLEER. There are 14 residues in the CDR3. The CDR3 loop is CASSTGNPQETQYF. The CDR3 nucleotides are TGCGCCAGCAGCACGGGGAACCCCCAAGAGACCCAGTACTTC.

J is TRBJ2-1 and V is TRBV9; the match to TRBD2 covers 9 bases. Trimming removed 0 bases from V and 2 bases from J; junction bases left unmatched: 3. The CDR3 length is 16 residues. From germline, CDR1 is SGDLS and CDR2 YYNGEE. DNA of the CDR3: TGTGCCAGCAGCGTAGATAGCGGGAGCCCCTACAATGAGCAGTTCTTC. It yields the protein CASSVDSGSPYNEQFF.